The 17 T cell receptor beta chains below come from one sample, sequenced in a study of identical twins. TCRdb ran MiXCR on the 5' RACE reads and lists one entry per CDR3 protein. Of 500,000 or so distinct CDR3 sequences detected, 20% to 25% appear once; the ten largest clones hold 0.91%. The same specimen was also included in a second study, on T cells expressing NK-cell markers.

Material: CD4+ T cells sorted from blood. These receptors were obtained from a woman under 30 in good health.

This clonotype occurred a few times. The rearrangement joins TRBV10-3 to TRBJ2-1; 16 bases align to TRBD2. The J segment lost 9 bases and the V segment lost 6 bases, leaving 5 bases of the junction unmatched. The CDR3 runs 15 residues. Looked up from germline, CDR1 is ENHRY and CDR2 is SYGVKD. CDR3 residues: CAIRLGTSGRGEQFF. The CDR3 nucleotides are TGTGCCATCAGGCTGGGGACTAGCGGGAGGGGTGAGCAGTTCTTC.

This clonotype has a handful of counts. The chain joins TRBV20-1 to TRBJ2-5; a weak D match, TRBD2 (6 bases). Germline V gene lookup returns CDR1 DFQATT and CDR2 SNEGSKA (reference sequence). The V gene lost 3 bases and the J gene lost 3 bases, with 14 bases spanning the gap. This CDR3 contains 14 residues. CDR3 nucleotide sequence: TGCAGTGCTAGTGGGCGGGGTTCGGAAGAGACCCAGTACTTC. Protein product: CSASGRGSEETQYF.

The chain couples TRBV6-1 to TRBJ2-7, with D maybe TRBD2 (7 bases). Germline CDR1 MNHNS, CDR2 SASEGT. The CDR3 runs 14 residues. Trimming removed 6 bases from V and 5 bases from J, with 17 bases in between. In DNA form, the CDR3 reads TGTGCCAGCAGCCAGGGGAGGGTGTCCCACGAGCAGTACTTC. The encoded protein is CASSQGRVSHEQYF.

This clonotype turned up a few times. The CDR3 is CSAAQGHSSYEQYF. In DNA, the CDR3 is TGCAGTGCTGCCCAGGGGCACAGCTCCTACGAGCAGTACTTC. The V and J genes are TRBV20-1 and TRBJ2-7, with D maybe TRBD1 (6 bases). The CDR3 spans 14 residues. V gave up 5 bases and J gave up 0 bases, with 14 bases separating them. Germline CDR1 and CDR2: DFQATT and SNEGSKA (reference sequence).

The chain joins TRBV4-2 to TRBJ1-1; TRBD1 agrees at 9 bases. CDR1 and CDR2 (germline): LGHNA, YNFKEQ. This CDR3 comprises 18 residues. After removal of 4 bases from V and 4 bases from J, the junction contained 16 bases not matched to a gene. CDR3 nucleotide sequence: TGTGCCAGCAGCCTCTCGGGACAGGGTTTGATTATTGGCACTGAAGCTTTCTTT. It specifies CASSLSGQGLIIGTEAFF.

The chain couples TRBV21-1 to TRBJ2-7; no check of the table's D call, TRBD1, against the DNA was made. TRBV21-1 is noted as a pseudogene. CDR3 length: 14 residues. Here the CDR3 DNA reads TGTGCCAGCAGTTTGACAGACCTAGGGCTCGAGCAGTACTTC. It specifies CASSLTDLGLEQYF.

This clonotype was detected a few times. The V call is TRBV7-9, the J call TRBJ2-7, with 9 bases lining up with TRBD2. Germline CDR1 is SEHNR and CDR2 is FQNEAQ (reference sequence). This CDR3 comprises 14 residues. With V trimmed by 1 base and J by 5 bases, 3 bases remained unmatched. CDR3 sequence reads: CASSLGREGHEQYF. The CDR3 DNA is TGTGCCAGCAGCTTAGGGCGGGAGGGCCACGAGCAGTACTTC.

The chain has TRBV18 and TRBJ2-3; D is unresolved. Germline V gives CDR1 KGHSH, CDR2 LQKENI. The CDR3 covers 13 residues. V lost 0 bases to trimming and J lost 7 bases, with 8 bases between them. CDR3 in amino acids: CASSPPFGYTQYF. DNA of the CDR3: TGTGCCAGCTCACCACCGTTTGGGTATACGCAGTATTTT.

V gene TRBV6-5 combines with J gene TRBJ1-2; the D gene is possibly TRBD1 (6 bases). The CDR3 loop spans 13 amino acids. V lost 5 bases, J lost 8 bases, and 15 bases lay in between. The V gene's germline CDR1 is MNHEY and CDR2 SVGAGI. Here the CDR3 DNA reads TGTGCCAGCAGTGGGTGGGGGCGCGAAGGCTACACCTTC. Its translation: CASSGWGREGYTF.

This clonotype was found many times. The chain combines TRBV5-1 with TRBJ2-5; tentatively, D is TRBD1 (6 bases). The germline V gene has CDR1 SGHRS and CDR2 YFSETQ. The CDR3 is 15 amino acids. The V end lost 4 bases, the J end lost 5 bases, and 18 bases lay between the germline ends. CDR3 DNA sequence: TGCGCCAGCAGCGGAGAGGGACATACGGGGGAGACCCAGTACTTC. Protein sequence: CASSGEGHTGETQYF.

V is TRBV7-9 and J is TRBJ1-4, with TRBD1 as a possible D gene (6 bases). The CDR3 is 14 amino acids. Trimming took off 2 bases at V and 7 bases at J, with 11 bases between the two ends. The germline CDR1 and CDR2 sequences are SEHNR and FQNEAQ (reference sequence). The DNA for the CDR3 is TGTGCCAGCAGCTTAAGGACAGAGGGTGAAAAACTGTTTTTT. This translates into CASSLRTEGEKLFF. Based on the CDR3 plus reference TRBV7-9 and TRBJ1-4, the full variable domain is DTGVSQNPRHKITKRGQNVTFRCDPISEHNRLYWYRQTLGQGPEFLTYFQNEAQLEKSRLLSDRFSAERPKGSFSTLEIQRTEQGDSAMYLCASSLRTEGEKLFFGSGTQLSVL.

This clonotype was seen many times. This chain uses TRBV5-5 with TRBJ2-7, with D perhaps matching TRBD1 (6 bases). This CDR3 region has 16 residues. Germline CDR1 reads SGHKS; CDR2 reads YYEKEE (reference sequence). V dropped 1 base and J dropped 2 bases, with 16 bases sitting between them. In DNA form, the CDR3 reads TGTGCCAGCAGCTTGAGAGGGGGTATGGGTACCTACGAGCAGTACTTC. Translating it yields CASSLRGGMGTYEQYF. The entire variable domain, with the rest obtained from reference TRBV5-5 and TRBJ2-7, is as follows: DAGVTQSPTHLIKTRGQQVTLRCSPISGHKSVSWYQQVLGQGPQFIFQYYEKEERGRGNFPDRFSARQFPNYSSELNVNALLLGDSALYLCASSLRGGMGTYEQYFGPGTRLTVT.

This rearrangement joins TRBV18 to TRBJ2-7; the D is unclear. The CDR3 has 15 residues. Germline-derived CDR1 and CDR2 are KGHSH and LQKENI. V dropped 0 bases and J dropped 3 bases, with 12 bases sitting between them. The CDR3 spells CASSPPVRSNYEQYF. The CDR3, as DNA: TGTGCCAGCTCACCACCGGTAAGGAGTAACTACGAGCAGTACTTC.

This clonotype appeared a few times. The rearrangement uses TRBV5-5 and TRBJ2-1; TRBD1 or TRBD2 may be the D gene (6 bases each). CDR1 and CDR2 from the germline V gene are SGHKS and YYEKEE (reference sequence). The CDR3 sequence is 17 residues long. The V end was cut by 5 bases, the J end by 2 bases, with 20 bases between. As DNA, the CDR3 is TGTGCCAGCAGTTACCTTTATGCGGGACACACCTACAATGAGCAGTTCTTC. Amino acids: CASSYLYAGHTYNEQFF.

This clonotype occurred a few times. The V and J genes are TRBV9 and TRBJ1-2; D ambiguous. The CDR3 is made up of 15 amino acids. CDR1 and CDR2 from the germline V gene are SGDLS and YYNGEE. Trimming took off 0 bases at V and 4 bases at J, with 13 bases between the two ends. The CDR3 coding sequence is TGTGCCAGCAGCGTAGGCCAGAATCAGTTCTATGGCTACACCTTC. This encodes CASSVGQNQFYGYTF.

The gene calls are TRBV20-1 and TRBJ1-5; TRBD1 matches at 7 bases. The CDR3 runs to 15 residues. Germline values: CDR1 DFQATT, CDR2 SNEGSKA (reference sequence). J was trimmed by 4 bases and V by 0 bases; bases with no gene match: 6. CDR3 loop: CSARDLAGGNQPQHF. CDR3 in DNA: TGCAGTGCTAGAGATCTGGCAGGGGGTAATCAGCCCCAGCATTTT.

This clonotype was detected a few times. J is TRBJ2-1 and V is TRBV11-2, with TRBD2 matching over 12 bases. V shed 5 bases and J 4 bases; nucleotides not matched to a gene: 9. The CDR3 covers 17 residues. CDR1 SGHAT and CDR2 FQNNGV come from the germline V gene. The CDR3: CASSPGLAGLTYNEQFF. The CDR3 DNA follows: TGTGCCAGCAGCCCTGGACTAGCGGGGTTAACATACAATGAGCAGTTCTTC.